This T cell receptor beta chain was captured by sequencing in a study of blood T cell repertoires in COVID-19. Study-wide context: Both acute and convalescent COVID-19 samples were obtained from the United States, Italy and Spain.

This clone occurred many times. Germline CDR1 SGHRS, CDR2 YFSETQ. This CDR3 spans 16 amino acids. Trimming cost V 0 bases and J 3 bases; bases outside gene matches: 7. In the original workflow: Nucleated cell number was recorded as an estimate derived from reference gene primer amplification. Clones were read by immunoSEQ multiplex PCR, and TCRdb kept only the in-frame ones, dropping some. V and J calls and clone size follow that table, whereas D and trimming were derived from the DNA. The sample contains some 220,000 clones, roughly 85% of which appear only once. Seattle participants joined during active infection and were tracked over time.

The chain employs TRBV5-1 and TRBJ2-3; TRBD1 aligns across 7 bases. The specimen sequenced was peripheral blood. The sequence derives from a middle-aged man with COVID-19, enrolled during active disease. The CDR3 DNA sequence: TGCGCCAGCAGCTTGGCCGGGCAGGGGGTTACAGATACGCAGTATTTT. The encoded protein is CASSLAGQGVTDTQYF.